This TCR beta chain is from a study of control samples from healthy donors and cancer patients. V dropped 3 bases and J dropped 4; count of bases not matched to a gene: 9. Germline loops: CDR1 SGDLS, CDR2 YYNGEE. CDR3 length: 15 amino acids. TCRdb's copy holds only in-frame clones and misses some; the assay was immunoSEQ multiplex PCR. The data contain some 67,000 clones, around 87% of them singletons. The chain joins TRBV9 to TRBJ1-1; 7 nucleotides align to TRBD1. The sequenced sample consisted of PBMCs. The sequence was collected from a woman between 45 and 60 years old with head and neck cancer. CDR3 DNA: TGTGCCAGCAGCGGAGGAGGGGGCAAGGGCACTGAAGCTTTCTTT. Residues: CASSGGGGKGTEAFF.